The 2 T cell receptor beta chains reported below all come from one sample, sequenced in a study of cytomegalovirus exposure and HLA in healthy donors. PCR was performed using 60 Vbeta and 13 Jbeta primers. Produced via immunoSEQ multiplex PCR; TCRdb's table is partial and in-frame only. Found here are a few hundred thousand clones, around 90% of them singletons; the top ten hold less than 2%. The sample comprised PBMCs. Every receptor here comes from a girl aged 2 to 10 in good health and CMV-seronegative.

This CDR3 reads CASSQVPLLGGSQETQYF. CDR3 coding DNA: TGCGCCAGCAGCCAAGTTCCGCTCCTGGGGGGGTCCCAAGAGACCCAGTACTTC. The rearrangement links TRBV4-1 to TRBJ2-5; 7 bases are a match to TRBD2. The germline V gene has CDR1 MGHRA and CDR2 YSYEKL. The CDR3 is 18 residues long. V lost 1 base and J lost 1; bases outside the gene matches: 12.

Only one count was recorded for this clone. The chain links TRBV7-8 to TRBJ2-3; TRBD1 aligns across 8 bases. The V and J ends lost 2 bases and 2 bases, in that order; junction bases with no gene match: 9. This CDR3 has 17 amino acids. Germline CDR1 is SGHVS and CDR2 is FQNEAQ. The CDR3 protein is CASSLNSVQGATDTQYF. In DNA form, the CDR3 reads TGTGCCAGCAGCTTAAATTCGGTTCAGGGGGCCACAGATACGCAGTATTTT.